This T cell receptor (beta chain) comes out of a study of blood T cell repertoires in COVID-19. Background on the study: The analysed material was cDNA or gDNA that came from T cells, B-cell-depleted T cells, or PBMCs.

Recovered Cohort 3 donors showed two negative PCRs, clearance, or symptom resolution. This table comes from immunoSEQ multiplex PCR, and its TCRdb copy is limited to in-frame clones, with some not included. Of more than 250,000 clones in the sample, approximately 83% were seen once. The CDR3 has 16 amino acids. Germline V gives CDR1 SSHAT, CDR2 FNYEAQ (reference sequence). In regard to this clone: Relative to the germline gene, one junction end is altered; a read error may explain this.

The sequence derives from a man aged 25-45 years who had recovered from COVID-19. This sequence joins TRBV7-7 and TRBJ1-1, with 7 nucleotides matching TRBD1. The specimen was PBMCs or T cells enriched from blood (not recorded which). The CDR3 sequence: CASSPRPPGGNTEAFF. In nucleotides, the CDR3 is TGTGCTAGCAGCCCAAGGCCACCAGGGGGGAACACTGAAGCTTTCTTT.